Included here is one TCR beta chain sequence, with context. The data were obtained in a study of T cell responses to AZD1222 COVID-19 vaccine. Germline values: CDR1 MNHNS, CDR2 SASEGT. The CDR3 is made up of 16 amino acids. The trim removed 3 bases at V and 0 bases at J, leaving 6 bases unmatched. The table came from immunoSEQ multiplex PCR; TCRdb's copy has only in-frame clones and leaves some out. The sample shows 90,000 to 150,000 clones, 70% to 85% of them seen only once. The gene calls are TRBV6-1 and TRBJ2-7; TRBD2 aligns across 9 bases. The origin of this receptor is an adult in good health. This specimen was peripheral blood, taken on day 0 of AZD1222 vaccination. The CDR3 is CASSDPQRGDSYEQYF. CDR3 nucleotides: TGTGCCAGCAGTGACCCCCAGCGGGGGGACTCCTACGAGCAGTACTTC.